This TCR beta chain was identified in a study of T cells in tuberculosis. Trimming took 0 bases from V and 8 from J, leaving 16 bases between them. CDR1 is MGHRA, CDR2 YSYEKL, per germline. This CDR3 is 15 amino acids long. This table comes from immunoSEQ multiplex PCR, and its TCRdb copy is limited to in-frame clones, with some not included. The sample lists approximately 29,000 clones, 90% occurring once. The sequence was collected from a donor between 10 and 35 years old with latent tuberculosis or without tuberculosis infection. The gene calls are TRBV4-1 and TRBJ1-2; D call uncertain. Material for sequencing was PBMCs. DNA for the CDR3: TGCGCCAGCAGCCAAGAGAAGAACTCTCGGGGAGGCTACACCTTC. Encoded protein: CASSQEKNSRGGYTF.